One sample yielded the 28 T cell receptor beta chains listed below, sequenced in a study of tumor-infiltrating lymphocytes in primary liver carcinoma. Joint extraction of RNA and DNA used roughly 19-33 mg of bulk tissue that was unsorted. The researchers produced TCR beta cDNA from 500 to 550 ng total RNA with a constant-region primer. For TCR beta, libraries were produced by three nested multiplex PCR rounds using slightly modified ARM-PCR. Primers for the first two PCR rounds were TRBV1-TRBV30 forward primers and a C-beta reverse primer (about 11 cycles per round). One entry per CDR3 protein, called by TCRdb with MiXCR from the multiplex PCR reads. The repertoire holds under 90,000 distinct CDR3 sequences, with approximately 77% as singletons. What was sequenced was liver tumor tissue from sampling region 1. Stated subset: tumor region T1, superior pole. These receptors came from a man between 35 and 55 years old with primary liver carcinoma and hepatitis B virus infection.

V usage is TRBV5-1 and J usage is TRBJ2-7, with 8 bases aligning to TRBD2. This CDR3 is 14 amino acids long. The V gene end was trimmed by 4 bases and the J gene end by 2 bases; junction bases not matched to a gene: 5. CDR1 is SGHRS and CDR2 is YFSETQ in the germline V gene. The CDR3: CASSPGAGAYEQYF. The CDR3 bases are TGCGCCAGCAGCCCCGGAGCGGGAGCCTACGAGCAGTACTTC.

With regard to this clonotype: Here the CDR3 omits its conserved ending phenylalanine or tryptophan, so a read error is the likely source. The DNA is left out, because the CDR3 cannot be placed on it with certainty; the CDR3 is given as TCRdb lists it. This CDR3 reads CASSQCGSYEQYL. The rearrangement joins TRBV6-5 to TRBJ2-7; the D segment call TRBD2 is taken from the table without a DNA check. The CDR3 region is 13 residues in length, termini included. Germline CDR1 is MNHEY and CDR2 is SVGAGI.

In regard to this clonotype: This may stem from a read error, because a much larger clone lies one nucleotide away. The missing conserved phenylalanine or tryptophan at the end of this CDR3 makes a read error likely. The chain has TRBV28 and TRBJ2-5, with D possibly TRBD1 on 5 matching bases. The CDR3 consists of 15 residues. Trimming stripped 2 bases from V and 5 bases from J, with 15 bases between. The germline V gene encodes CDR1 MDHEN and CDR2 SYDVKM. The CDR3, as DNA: TGTGCCAGCAGTTTAGGCAGGGTAAACGGGGAGACCCAGTACTCC. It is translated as CASSLGRVNGETQYS.

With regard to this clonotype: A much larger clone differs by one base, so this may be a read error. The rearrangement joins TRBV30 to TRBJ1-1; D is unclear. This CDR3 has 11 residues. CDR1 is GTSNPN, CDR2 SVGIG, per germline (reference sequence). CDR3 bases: TGTACCTATACAAGGAACACTGAAGCTTTCTTT. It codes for CTYTRNTEAFF.

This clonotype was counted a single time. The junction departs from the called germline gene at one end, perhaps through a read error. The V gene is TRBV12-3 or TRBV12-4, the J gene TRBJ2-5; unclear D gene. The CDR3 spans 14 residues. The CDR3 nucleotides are TGTACCAGCAGTTTAGGGTCAACCCAAGAGACCCAGTGCTTC. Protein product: CTSSLGSTQETQCF.

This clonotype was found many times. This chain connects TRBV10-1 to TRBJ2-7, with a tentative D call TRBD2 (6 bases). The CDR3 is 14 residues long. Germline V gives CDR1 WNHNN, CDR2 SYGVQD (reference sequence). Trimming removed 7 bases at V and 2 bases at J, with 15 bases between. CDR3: CASNMVAVAYEQYF. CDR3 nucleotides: TGCGCCAGCAATATGGTAGCGGTTGCCTACGAGCAGTACTTC.

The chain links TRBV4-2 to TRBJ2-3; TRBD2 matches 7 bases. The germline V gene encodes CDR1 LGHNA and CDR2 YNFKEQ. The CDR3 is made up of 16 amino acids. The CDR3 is CTNSQEAGLSADTQYF. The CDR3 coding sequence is TGTACCAACAGCCAAGAAGCGGGACTAAGTGCAGATACGCAGTATTTT.

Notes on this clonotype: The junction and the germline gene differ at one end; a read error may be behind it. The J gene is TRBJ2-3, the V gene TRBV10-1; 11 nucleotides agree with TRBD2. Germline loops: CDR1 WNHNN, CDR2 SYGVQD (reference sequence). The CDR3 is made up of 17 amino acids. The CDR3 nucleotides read TGCACCAGCAATGATGGGGGACTAGCGGAGGAGGACGATACGCAGTATTTT. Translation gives CTSNDGGLAEEDDTQYF.

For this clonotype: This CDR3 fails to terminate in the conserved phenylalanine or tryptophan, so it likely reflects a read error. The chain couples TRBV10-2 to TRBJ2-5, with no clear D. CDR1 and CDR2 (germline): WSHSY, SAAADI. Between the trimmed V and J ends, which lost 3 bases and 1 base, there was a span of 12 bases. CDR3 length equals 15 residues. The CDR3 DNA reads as TGCGCCAGCAGTGAAGGGCTGCCCATCCAAGAGACCCAGTACCTC. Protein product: CASSEGLPIQETQYL.

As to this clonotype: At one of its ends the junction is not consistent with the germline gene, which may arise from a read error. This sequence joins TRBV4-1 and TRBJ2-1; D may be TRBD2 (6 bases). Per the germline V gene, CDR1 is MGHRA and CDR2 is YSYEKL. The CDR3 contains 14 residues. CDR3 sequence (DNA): TGCGCCAGCAACCAGGCGGGATGGTACAATGAGCAGCTCTTC. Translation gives CASNQAGWYNEQLF.

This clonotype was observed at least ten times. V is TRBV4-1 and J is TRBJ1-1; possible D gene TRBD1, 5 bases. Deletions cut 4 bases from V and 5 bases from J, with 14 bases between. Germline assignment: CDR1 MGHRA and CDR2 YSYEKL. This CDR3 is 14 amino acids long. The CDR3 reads CASSPQAGGTEAFF. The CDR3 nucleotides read TGCGCCAGCAGCCCTCAAGCGGGGGGAACTGAAGCTTTCTTT.

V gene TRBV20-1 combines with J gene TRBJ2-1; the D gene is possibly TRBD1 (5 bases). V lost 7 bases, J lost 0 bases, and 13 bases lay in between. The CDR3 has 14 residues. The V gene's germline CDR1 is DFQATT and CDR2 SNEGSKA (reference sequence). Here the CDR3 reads CSVRGRFSYNEQFF. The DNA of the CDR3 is TGCAGTGTTAGGGGCAGGTTCTCCTACAATGAGCAGTTCTTC.

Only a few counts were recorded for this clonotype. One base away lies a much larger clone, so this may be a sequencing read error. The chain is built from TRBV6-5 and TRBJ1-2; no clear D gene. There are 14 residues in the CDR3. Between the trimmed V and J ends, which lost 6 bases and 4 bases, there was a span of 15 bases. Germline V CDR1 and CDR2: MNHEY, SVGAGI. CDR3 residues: CASSPSRYSYGYTF. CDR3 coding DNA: TGTGCCAGCAGCCCCTCAAGATACAGCTATGGCTACACCTTC.

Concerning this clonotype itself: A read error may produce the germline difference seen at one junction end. The CDR3 sequence is CASSSHGTGYPYGQYF. CDR3 DNA: TGTGCCAGCAGTTCTCACGGGACAGGGTATCCCTACGGGCAGTACTTC. This chain uses TRBV28 with TRBJ2-7; 9 positions match TRBD1. This CDR3 has 16 amino acids. CDR1 MDHEN and CDR2 SYDVKM come from the germline V gene.

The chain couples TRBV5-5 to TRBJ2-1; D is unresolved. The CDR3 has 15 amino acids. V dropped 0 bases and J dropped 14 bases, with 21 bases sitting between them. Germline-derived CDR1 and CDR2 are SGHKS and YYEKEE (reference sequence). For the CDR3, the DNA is TGTGCCAGCAGCTTGGCCCCTAGTAAGGCAAATGAAGAGTTCTTC. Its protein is CASSLAPSKANEEFF.

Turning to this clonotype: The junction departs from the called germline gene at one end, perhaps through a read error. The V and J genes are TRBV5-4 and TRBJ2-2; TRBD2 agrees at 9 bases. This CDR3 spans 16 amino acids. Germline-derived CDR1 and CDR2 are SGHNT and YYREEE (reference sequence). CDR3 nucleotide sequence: TGTGCCAGCAGCTTACCTCGAGCGGGAGGAGCTGGGGAGCTGTATTTT. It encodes CASSLPRAGGAGELYF.

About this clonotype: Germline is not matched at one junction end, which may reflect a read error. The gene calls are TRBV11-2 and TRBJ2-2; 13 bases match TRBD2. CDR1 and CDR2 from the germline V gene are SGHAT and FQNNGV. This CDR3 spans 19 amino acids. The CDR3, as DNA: TGTGCCAGCAGCTCGTCGACTAGCGGGAGGACCGACTTACACGGGGAGATGTTTTTT. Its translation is CASSSSTSGRTDLHGEMFF.

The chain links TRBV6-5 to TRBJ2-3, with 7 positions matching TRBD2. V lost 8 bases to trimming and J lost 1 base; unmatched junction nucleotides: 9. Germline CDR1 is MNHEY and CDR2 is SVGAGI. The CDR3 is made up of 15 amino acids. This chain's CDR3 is CASGTGRGGTDTQYF. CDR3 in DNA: TGTGCCAGCGGTACGGGACGGGGGGGCACAGATACGCAGTATTTT.

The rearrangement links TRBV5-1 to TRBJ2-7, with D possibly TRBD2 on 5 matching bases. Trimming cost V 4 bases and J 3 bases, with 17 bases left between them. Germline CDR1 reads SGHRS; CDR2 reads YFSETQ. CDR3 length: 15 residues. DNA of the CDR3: TGCGCCAGCAGCGATACTAGGTGGGGTGTCTACGAGCAGTACTTC. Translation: CASSDTRWGVYEQYF.

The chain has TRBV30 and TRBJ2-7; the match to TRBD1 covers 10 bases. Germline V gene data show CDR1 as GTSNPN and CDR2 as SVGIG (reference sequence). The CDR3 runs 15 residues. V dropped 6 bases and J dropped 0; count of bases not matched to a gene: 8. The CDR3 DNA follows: TGTGCCTGCAGTTTTTGGACAGGGGGCTCCTACGAGCAGTACTTC. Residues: CACSFWTGGSYEQYF.

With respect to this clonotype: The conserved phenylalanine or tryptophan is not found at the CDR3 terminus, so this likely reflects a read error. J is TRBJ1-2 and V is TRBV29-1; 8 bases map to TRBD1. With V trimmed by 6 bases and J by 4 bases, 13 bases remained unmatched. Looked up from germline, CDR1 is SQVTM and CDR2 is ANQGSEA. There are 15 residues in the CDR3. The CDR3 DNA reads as TGCAGCGTAGCCGGGGCAGGGGGCGCTGCCTATGGCTACACCATC. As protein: CSVAGAGGAAYGYTI.

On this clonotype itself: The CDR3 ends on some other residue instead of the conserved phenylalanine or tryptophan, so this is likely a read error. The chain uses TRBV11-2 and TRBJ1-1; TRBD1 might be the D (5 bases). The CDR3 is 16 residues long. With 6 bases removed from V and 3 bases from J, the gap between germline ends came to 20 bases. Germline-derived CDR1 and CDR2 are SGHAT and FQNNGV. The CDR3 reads CASSRTILGQHTEAFC. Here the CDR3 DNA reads TGTGCCAGCAGTCGTACGATTCTGGGGCAGCACACTGAAGCTTTCTGT.

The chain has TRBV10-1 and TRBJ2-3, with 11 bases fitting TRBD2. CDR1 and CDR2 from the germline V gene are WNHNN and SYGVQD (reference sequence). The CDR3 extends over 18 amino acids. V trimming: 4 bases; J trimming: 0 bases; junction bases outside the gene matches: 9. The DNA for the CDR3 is TGCGCCAGCAGTGCCCTACAGGGACTAGCGGAAAGCACAGATACGCAGTATTTT. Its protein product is CASSALQGLAESTDTQYF.

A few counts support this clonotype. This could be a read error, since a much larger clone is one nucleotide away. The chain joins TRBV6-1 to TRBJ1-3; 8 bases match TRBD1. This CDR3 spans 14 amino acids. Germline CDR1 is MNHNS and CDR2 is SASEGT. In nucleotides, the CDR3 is TGTGCCTGCAGTGGACAGGGACCTGGAAACACCATATATTTT. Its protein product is CACSGQGPGNTIYF.

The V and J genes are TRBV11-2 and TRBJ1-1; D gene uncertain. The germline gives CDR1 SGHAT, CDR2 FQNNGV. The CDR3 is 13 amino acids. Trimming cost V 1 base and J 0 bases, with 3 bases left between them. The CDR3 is CASSLGLNTEAFF. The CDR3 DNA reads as TGTGCCAGCAGCTTAGGCCTGAACACTGAAGCTTTCTTT.

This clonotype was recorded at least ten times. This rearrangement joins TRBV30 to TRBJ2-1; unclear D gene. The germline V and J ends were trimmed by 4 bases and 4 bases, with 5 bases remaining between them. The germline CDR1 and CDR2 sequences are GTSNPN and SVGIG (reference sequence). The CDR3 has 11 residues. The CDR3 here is CAWTGYNEQFF. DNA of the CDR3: TGTGCCTGGACCGGTTACAATGAGCAGTTCTTC.

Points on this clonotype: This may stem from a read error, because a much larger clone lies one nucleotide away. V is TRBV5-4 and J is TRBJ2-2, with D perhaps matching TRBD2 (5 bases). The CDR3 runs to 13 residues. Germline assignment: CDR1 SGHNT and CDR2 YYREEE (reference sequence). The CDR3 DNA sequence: TGTGTCAGCAGCCGAGGGCCCTCCGGGGAGCTGTTTTTT. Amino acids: CVSSRGPSGELFF.

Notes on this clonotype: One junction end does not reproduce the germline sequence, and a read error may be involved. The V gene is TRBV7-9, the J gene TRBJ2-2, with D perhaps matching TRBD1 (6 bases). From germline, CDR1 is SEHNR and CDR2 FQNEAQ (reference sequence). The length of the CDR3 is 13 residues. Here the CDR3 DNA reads TGTGCCAGCAGTCCTCAGGGGTCCGGGGAGCTGATTTTT. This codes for CASSPQGSGELIF.